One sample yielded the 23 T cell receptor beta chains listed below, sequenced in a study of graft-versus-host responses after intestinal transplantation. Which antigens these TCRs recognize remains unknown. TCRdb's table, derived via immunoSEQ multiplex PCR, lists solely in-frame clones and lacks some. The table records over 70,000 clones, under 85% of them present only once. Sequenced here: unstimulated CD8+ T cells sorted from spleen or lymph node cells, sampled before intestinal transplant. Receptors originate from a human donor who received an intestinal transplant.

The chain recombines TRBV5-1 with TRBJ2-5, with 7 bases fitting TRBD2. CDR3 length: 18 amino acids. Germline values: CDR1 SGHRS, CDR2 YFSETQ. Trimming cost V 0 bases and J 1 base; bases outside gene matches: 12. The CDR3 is CASSLEGTIIELQETQYF. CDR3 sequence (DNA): TGCGCCAGCAGCTTGGAGGGGACTATCATCGAGCTCCAAGAGACCCAGTACTTC.

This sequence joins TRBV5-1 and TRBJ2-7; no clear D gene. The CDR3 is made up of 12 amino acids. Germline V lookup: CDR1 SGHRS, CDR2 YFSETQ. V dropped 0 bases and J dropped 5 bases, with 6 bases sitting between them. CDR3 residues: CASSLAADEQYF. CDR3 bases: TGCGCCAGCAGCTTGGCGGCGGACGAGCAGTACTTC. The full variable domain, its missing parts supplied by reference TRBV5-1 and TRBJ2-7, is KAGVTQTPRYLIKTRGQQVTLSCSPISGHRSVSWYQQTPGQGLQFLFEYFSETQRNKGNFPGRFSGRQFSNSRSEMNVSTLELGDSALYLCASSLAADEQYFGPGTRLTVT.

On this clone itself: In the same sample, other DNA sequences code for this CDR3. The CDR3 region is CASSLSGGYEQYF. Here the CDR3 DNA reads TGTGCCAGCAGTTTATCAGGGGGCTACGAGCAGTACTTC. V and J are TRBV27 and TRBJ2-7, with a weak D call TRBD1 (6 bases). CDR1 is MNHEY, CDR2 SMNVEV, per germline (reference sequence). The CDR3 contains 13 residues. The V and J ends lost 0 bases and 3 bases respectively, with 6 bases between them.

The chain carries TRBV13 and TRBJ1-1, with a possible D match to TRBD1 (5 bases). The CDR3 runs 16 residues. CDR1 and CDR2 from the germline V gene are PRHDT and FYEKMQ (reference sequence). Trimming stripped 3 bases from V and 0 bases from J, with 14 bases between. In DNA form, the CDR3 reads TGTGCCAGCAGCTTTGAGGGGAGGGTCGTGAACACTGAAGCTTTCTTT. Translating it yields CASSFEGRVVNTEAFF. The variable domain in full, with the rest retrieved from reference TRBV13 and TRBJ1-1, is AAGVIQSPRHLIKEKRETATLKCYPIPRHDTVYWYQQGPGQDPQFLISFYEKMQSDKGSIPDRFSAQQFSDYHSELNMSSLELGDSALYFCASSFEGRVVNTEAFFGQGTRLTVV.

The DNA for the CDR3 is TGTGCCAGCAGTGAGACCAGCACCGGGGAGCTGTTTTTT. Encoded protein: CASSETSTGELFF. The V gene is TRBV6-4, the J gene TRBJ2-2; no clear D. Germline V lookup: CDR1 MRHNA, CDR2 SNTAGT. Trimming removed 3 bases at V and 4 bases at J, with 6 bases between. The CDR3 loop spans 13 amino acids.

CDR3 DNA sequence: TGCGCCAGCACCCCCCTATGGCCTAGCGGGGTTACAGATACGCAGTATTTT. This translates into CASTPLWPSGVTDTQYF. The gene calls are TRBV5-1 and TRBJ2-3, with 9 bases that match TRBD2. Germline CDR1 and CDR2: SGHRS and YFSETQ. The J segment lost 3 bases and the V segment lost 6 bases, leaving 14 bases of the junction unmatched. This CDR3 region has 17 residues.

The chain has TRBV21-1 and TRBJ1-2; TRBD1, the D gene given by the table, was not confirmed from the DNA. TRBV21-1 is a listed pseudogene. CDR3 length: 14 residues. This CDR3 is CASRRTGQGPGYTF. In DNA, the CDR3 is TGTGCCAGCAGACGAACGGGACAGGGGCCTGGCTACACCTTC.

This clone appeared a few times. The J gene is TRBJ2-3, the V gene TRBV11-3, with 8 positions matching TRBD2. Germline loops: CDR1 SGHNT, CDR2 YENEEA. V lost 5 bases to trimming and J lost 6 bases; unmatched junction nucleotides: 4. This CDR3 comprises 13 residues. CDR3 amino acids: CASSPREEDTQYF. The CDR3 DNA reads TGTGCCAGCAGCCCGCGGGAGGAGGATACGCAGTATTTT.

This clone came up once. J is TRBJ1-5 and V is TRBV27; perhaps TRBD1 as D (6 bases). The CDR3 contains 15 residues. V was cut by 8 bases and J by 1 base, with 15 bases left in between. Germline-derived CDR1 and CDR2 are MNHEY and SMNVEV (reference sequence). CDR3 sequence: CASLPATGSNQPQHF. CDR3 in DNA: TGTGCCAGCTTACCGGCGACAGGAAGCAATCAGCCCCAGCATTTT.

CDR3 sequence: CASSVRPGQVLWGLAGGPSYEQYF. Here the CDR3 DNA reads TGTGCCAGCAGTGTGAGACCGGGACAGGTGTTGTGGGGACTAGCGGGAGGGCCCTCCTACGAGCAGTACTTC. The J gene is TRBJ2-7, the V gene TRBV2, with 16 bases identical to TRBD2. CDR1 is SNHLY and CDR2 is FYNNEI in the germline V gene. The junction had 24 bases not matched to a gene; V was cut back by 4 bases and J by 0 bases. The CDR3 consists of 24 residues.

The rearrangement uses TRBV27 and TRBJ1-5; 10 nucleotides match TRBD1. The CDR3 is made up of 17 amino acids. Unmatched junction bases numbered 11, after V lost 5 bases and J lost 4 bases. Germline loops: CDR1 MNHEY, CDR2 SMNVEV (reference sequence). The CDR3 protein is CASSVFPPGQGNQPQHF. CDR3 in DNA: TGTGCCAGCAGTGTATTTCCCCCGGGACAGGGGAATCAGCCCCAGCATTTT.

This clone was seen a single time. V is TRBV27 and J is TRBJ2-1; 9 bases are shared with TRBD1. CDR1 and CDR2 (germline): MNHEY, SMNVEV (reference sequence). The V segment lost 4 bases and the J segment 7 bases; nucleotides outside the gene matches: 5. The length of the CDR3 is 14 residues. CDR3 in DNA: TGTGCCAGCAGTTCGCGGACAGGGGAGAATGAGCAGTTCTTC. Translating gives CASSSRTGENEQFF.

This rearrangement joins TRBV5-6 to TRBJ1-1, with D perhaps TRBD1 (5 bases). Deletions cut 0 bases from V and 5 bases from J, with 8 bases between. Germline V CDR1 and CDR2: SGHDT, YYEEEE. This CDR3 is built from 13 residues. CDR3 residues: CASSLGPGTEAFF. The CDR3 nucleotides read TGTGCCAGCAGCTTGGGGCCAGGGACTGAAGCTTTCTTT.

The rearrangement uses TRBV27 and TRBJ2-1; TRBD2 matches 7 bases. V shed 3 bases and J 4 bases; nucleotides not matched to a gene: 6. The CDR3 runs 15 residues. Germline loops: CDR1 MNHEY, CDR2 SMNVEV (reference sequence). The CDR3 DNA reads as TGTGCCAGCAGTTTGGGCGGGAGCCTTTACAATGAGCAGTTCTTC. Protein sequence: CASSLGGSLYNEQFF.

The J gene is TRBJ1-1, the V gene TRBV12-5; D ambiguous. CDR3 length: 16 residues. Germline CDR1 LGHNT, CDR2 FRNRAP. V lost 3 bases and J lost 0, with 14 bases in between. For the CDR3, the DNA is TGTGCTAGTGGTTTTACCCGACCTCACATGAACACTGAAGCTTTCTTT. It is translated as CASGFTRPHMNTEAFF.

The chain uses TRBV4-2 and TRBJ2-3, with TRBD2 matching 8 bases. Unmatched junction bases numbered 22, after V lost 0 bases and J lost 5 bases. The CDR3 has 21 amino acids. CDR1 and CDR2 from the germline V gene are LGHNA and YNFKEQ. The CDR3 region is CASSQEGWTRWTGGPEDTQYF. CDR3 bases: TGTGCCAGCAGCCAAGAGGGGTGGACGCGTTGGACGGGGGGGCCGGAAGATACGCAGTATTTT.

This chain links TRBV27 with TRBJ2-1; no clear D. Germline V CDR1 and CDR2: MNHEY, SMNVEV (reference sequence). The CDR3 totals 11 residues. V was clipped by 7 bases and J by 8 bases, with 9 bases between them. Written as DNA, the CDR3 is TGTGCCAGCACTAGGAGCGATGAGCAGTTCTTC. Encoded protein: CASTRSDEQFF.

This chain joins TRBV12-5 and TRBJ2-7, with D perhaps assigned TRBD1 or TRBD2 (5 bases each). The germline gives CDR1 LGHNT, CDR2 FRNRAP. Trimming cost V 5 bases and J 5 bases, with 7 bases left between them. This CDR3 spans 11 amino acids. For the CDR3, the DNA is TGTGCTAGTGGTCGGGACCACGAGCAGTACTTC. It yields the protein CASGRDHEQYF.

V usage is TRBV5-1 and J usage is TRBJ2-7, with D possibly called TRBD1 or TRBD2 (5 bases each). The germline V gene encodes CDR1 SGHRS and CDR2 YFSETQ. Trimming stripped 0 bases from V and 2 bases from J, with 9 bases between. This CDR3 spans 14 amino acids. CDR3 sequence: CASSLGGDPYEQYF. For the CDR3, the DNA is TGCGCCAGCAGCTTGGGAGGGGACCCCTACGAGCAGTACTTC. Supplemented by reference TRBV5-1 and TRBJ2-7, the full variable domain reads KAGVTQTPRYLIKTRGQQVTLSCSPISGHRSVSWYQQTPGQGLQFLFEYFSETQRNKGNFPGRFSGRQFSNSRSEMNVSTLELGDSALYLCASSLGGDPYEQYFGPGTRLTVT.

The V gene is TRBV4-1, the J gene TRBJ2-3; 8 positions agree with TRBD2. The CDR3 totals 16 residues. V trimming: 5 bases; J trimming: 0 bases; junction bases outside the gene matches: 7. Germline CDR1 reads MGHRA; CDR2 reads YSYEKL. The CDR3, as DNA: TGCGCCAGCAGCGATACTAGACTAGCGAGCACAGATACGCAGTATTTT. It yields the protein CASSDTRLASTDTQYF.

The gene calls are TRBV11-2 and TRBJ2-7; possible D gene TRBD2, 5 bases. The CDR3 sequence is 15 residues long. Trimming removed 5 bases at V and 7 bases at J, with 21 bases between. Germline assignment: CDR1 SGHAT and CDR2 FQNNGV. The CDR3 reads CASSVSIGRSGEQYF. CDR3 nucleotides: TGTGCCAGCAGCGTTTCGATTGGTCGGTCGGGGGAGCAGTACTTC. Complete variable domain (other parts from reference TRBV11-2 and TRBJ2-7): EAGVAQSPRYKIIEKRQSVAFWCNPISGHATLYWYQQILGQGPKLLIQFQNNGVVDDSQLPKDRFSAERLKGVDSTLKIQPAKLEDSAVYLCASSVSIGRSGEQYFGPGTRLTVT.

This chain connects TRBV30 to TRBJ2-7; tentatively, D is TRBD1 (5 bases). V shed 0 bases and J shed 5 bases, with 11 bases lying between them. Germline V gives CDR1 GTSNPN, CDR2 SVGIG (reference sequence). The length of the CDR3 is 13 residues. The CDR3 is CAWSVTGRDEQYF. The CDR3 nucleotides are TGTGCCTGGAGTGTGACGGGCAGGGACGAGCAGTACTTC.

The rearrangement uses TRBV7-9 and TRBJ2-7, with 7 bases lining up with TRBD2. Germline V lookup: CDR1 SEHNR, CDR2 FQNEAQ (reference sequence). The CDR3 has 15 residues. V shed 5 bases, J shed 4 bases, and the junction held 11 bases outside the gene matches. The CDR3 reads CASSGTNQPLYEQYF. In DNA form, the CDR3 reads TGTGCCAGCAGCGGGACTAACCAGCCCCTTTACGAGCAGTACTTC.